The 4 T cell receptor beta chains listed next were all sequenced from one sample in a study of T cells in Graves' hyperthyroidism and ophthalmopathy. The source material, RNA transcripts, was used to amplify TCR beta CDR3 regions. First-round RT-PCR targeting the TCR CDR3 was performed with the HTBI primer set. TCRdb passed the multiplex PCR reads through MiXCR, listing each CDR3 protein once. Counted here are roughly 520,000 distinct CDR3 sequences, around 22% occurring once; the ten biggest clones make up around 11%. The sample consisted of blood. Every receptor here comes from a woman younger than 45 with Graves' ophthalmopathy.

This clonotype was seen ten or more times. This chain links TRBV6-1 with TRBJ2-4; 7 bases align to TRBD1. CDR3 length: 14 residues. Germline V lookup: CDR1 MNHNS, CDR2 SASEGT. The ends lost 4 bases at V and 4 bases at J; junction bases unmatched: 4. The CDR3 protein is CASSGQGTKNIQYF. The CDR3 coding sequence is TGTGCCAGCAGTGGACAGGGTACTAAAAACATTCAGTACTTC.

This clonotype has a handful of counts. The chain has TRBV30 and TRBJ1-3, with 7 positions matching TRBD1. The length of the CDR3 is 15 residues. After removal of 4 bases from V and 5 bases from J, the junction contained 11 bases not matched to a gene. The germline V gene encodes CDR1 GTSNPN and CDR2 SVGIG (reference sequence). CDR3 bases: TGTGCCTGGACTACAAAGACAGGGCGGCGAAACACCATATATTTT. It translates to CAWTTKTGRRNTIYF.

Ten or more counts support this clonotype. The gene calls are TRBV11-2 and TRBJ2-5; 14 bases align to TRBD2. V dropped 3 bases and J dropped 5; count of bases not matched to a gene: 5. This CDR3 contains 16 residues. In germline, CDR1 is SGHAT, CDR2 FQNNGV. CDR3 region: CASSLTSGGAEETQYF. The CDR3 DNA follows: TGTGCCAGCAGCTTGACTAGCGGGGGGGCCGAGGAGACCCAGTACTTC.

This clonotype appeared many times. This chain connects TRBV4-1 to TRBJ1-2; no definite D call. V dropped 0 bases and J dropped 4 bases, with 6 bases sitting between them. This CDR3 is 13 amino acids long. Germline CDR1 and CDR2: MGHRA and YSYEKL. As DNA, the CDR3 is TGCGCCAGCAGCCAAGACAGCACCTATGGCTACACCTTC. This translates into CASSQDSTYGYTF.